One sample yielded the 20 T cell receptor beta chains listed below, sequenced in a study of blood T cell repertoires in COVID-19. Assay used: immunoSEQ multiplex PCR; TCRdb lists only in-frame clones, some missing. The table records 250,000 or so clones, about 89% of them present only once. Sequencing was performed on peripheral blood. Receptors were obtained from a man in his forties with active or convalescent COVID-19.

The chain carries TRBV13 and TRBJ2-3; TRBD2 might be the D (5 bases). V was clipped by 4 bases and J by 1 base, with 21 bases between them. Germline V gene lookup returns CDR1 PRHDT and CDR2 FYEKMQ (reference sequence). This CDR3 has 18 amino acids. The CDR3 DNA reads as TGTGCCAGCAGCTACCGCATGGCAGGACCGAGGGGCACAGATACGCAGTATTTT. It encodes CASSYRMAGPRGTDTQYF.

The chain employs TRBV5-4 and TRBJ1-1, with D unresolved. This CDR3 region has 13 residues. Germline CDR1 SGHNT, CDR2 YYREEE (reference sequence). V lost 10 bases to trimming and J lost 4 bases, with 17 bases between them. The CDR3 sequence is CAGTIMGSTEAFF. For the CDR3, the DNA is TGTGCCGGCACAATAATGGGGAGCACTGAAGCTTTCTTT.

The CDR3 is CASSPWDRHYEQYF. CDR3 sequence (DNA): TGTGCCAGCAGCCCATGGGACAGGCACTACGAGCAGTACTTC. The chain combines TRBV3-1 (or the pseudogene TRBV3-2) with TRBJ2-7; the match to TRBD1 covers 8 bases. The germline V gene encodes CDR1 LGHDT and CDR2 YNNKEL (reference sequence). The V gene end was trimmed by 4 bases and the J gene end by 3 bases; junction bases not matched to a gene: 5. The CDR3 extends over 14 amino acids.

The count of this clone is one. The chain has TRBV7-3 and TRBJ1-6, with 10 bases identical to TRBD1. Germline V lookup: CDR1 SGHTA, CDR2 FQGTGA. V lost 5 bases, J lost 8 bases, and 9 bases stayed unmatched. The CDR3 is made up of 16 amino acids. CDR3 nucleotide sequence: TGTGCCAGCAGCCAGGCCCCGGGACAGGGGTATTCACCCCTCCACTTT. It yields the protein CASSQAPGQGYSPLHF. The variable domain in full, completed from reference TRBV7-3 and TRBJ1-6, reads GAGVSQTPSNKVTEKGKYVELRCDPISGHTALYWYRQSLGQGPEFLIYFQGTGAADDSGLPNDRFFAVRPEGSVSTLKIQRTERGDSAVYLCASSQAPGQGYSPLHFGNGTRLTVT.

The chain employs TRBV12-3 or TRBV12-4 and TRBJ1-5, with unresolved D. The CDR3 runs to 13 residues. V lost 2 bases and J lost 4, with 6 bases in between. The CDR3 reads CASSLSTNQPQHF. The CDR3 DNA is TGTGCCAGCAGTTTAAGTACTAATCAGCCCCAGCATTTT.

This sequence joins TRBV6-5 and TRBJ1-1; the D is unclear. The CDR3 extends over 15 amino acids. With 5 bases removed from V and 7 bases from J, the gap between germline ends came to 20 bases. Germline V CDR1 and CDR2: MNHEY, SVGAGI. DNA for the CDR3: TGTGCCAGCAGTCCCCGGAGGCGAGGGCTGGGTGAAGCTTTCTTT. Encoded protein: CASSPRRRGLGEAFF.

The chain joins TRBV4-1 to TRBJ2-2, with 9 bases aligning to TRBD1. The CDR3 extends over 16 amino acids. Germline V gives CDR1 MGHRA, CDR2 YSYEKL. The junction had 5 bases not matched to a gene; V was cut back by 4 bases and J by 2 bases. In nucleotides, the CDR3 is TGCGCCAGCAGCCCGCGGACAGGGGTAAACACCGGGGAGCTGTTTTTT. Translation gives CASSPRTGVNTGELFF.

This CDR3 is CASSATGLLQGNGYTF. CDR3 DNA sequence: TGTGCCAGCAGTGCTACGGGTTTACTACAGGGGAATGGCTACACCTTC. The chain combines TRBV6-1 with TRBJ1-2; 7 bases are shared with TRBD1. The length of the CDR3 is 16 residues. Germline lookup yields CDR1 MNHNS and CDR2 SASEGT. V gave up 4 bases and J gave up 6 bases; unmatched junction bases: 14.

The chain employs TRBV6-2 or TRBV6-3 and TRBJ1-2, with 11 bases fitting TRBD1. The J segment lost 4 bases and the V segment lost 6 bases, leaving 10 bases of the junction unmatched. The CDR3 spans 16 residues. CDR1 MNHEY and CDR2 SVGEGT come from the germline V gene. The CDR3 here is CASSPSGQGEAYGYTF. The CDR3 nucleotides read TGTGCCAGCAGCCCTTCGGGACAGGGGGAGGCCTATGGCTACACCTTC.

V is TRBV12-2 and J is TRBJ1-5; the D call of TRBD1 is as the table states it, not checked on the DNA. TRBV12-2 is noted as a pseudogene. The CDR3 spans 16 residues. This CDR3 reads CASRFPGRTINQPQHF. The CDR3 DNA is TGTGCAAGTCGCTTTCCCGGTCGGACAATCAATCAGCCCCAGCATTTT.

The V and J genes are TRBV5-1 and TRBJ1-1; possibly TRBD1 for D (6 bases). Between the trimmed V and J ends, which lost 4 bases and 1 base, there was a span of 11 bases. The CDR3 spans 14 residues. Germline CDR1 reads SGHRS; CDR2 reads YFSETQ. The CDR3, as DNA: TGCGCCAGCAGCCGTGAGGGACAGAACACTGAAGCTTTCTTT. Amino acids: CASSREGQNTEAFF.

The chain is built from TRBV6-5 and TRBJ1-2; 10 nucleotides match TRBD1. The CDR3 has 14 amino acids. J gave up 8 bases and V 0 bases, and 3 bases lay outside the gene matches. Germline V gives CDR1 MNHEY, CDR2 SVGAGI. Here the CDR3 reads CASSYSRDRGGYTF. CDR3 DNA sequence: TGTGCCAGCAGTTACTCACGGGACAGGGGAGGCTACACCTTC.

This clone was seen a handful of times. V gene TRBV7-3 combines with J gene TRBJ1-2; D call uncertain. The CDR3 covers 13 residues. Germline V CDR1 and CDR2: SGHTA, FQGTGA. Trimming stripped 3 bases from V and 6 bases from J, with 11 bases between. The CDR3 nucleotides are TGTGCCAGCAGCTTGGGCCCCGGCAATGGCTACACCTTC. This gives the protein CASSLGPGNGYTF. The entire variable domain, with the rest obtained from reference TRBV7-3 and TRBJ1-2, is as follows: GAGVSQTPSNKVTEKGKYVELRCDPISGHTALYWYRQSLGQGPEFLIYFQGTGAADDSGLPNDRFFAVRPEGSVSTLKIQRTERGDSAVYLCASSLGPGNGYTFGSGTRLTVV.

This clone was observed a single time. The chain employs TRBV28 and TRBJ2-7; perhaps TRBD1 as D (6 bases). Trimming shortened V by 5 bases and J by 2 bases, and 13 bases separated the two germline ends. CDR3 length: 14 residues. CDR1 and CDR2 (germline): MDHEN, SYDVKM. The CDR3 here is CASSQQGWTYEQYF. In DNA, the CDR3 is TGTGCCAGCAGTCAACAGGGATGGACCTACGAGCAGTACTTC. The variable domain in full, with the rest retrieved from reference TRBV28 and TRBJ2-7, is DVKVTQSSRYLVKRTGEKVFLECVQDMDHENMFWYRQDPGLGLRLIYFSYDVKMKEKGDIPEGYSVSREKKERFSLILESASTNQTSMYLCASSQQGWTYEQYFGPGTRLTVT.

The V gene is TRBV30, the J gene TRBJ2-7, with TRBD2 matching 11 bases. Germline V lookup: CDR1 GTSNPN, CDR2 SVGIG (reference sequence). The ends lost 3 bases at V and 9 bases at J; junction bases unmatched: 13. The CDR3 has 15 residues. The CDR3 loop reads CAWSPRSGRAAGQYF. The CDR3, as DNA: TGTGCCTGGAGCCCCCGTAGCGGGAGGGCCGCCGGGCAGTACTTC.

The gene calls are TRBV7-9 and TRBJ2-1; 7 nucleotides match TRBD1. The length of the CDR3 is 17 residues. After removal of 3 bases from V and 7 bases from J, the junction contained 15 bases not matched to a gene. Germline assignment: CDR1 SEHNR and CDR2 FQNEAQ (reference sequence). CDR3 sequence (DNA): TGTGCCAGCAGCTTGGTCATGACAGGGTATGGAATGAATGAGCAGTTCTTC. Translated, it gives CASSLVMTGYGMNEQFF.

The chain has TRBV10-2 and TRBJ1-1; D is perhaps TRBD1 (6 bases). This CDR3 contains 13 residues. In germline, CDR1 is WSHSY, CDR2 SAAADI. Trimming left V 0 bases short and J 9 bases short, with 11 bases between. The CDR3 nucleotides are TGCGCCAGCAGTGAGTCCGGGCGGGGGCAAGCTTTCTTT. Protein: CASSESGRGQAFF.

A word on this clone: Additional DNA sequences in this sample encode the identical CDR3. The rearrangement joins TRBV27 to TRBJ2-2, with a possible D match to TRBD2 (6 bases). This CDR3 is built from 14 residues. The germline CDR1 and CDR2 sequences are MNHEY and SMNVEV (reference sequence). V lost 8 bases and J lost 8, with 18 bases in between. Here the CDR3 reads CASGGLTELGELFF. DNA of the CDR3: TGTGCCAGCGGGGGACTTACCGAACTGGGGGAGCTGTTTTTT.

The V and J genes are TRBV6-1 and TRBJ2-7; tentative D call: TRBD2 (5 bases). Germline V gene lookup returns CDR1 MNHNS and CDR2 SASEGT. Deletions cut 2 bases from V and 5 bases from J, with 13 bases between. The CDR3 is 14 residues long. The CDR3 sequence is CASSESGQRDEQYF. The CDR3 DNA reads TGTGCCAGCAGTGAAAGCGGCCAGAGGGACGAGCAGTACTTC.

This sequence joins TRBV2 and TRBJ2-2, with TRBD2 identical over 8 bases. The junction had 14 bases not matched to a gene; V was cut back by 9 bases and J by 2 bases. CDR3 length: 17 residues. Per germline, CDR1 SNHLY and CDR2 FYNNEI. CDR3 loop: CASTTLSGGINTGELFF. The CDR3 region has the DNA TGTGCCAGTACAACTCTGAGCGGGGGAATAAACACCGGGGAGCTGTTTTTT. Based on the CDR3 plus reference TRBV2 and TRBJ2-2, the full variable domain is EPEVTQTPSHQVTQMGQEVILRCVPISNHLYFYWYRQILGQKVEFLVSFYNNEISEKSEIFDDQFSVERPDGSNFTLKIRSTKLEDSAMYFCASTTLSGGINTGELFFGEGSRLTVL.